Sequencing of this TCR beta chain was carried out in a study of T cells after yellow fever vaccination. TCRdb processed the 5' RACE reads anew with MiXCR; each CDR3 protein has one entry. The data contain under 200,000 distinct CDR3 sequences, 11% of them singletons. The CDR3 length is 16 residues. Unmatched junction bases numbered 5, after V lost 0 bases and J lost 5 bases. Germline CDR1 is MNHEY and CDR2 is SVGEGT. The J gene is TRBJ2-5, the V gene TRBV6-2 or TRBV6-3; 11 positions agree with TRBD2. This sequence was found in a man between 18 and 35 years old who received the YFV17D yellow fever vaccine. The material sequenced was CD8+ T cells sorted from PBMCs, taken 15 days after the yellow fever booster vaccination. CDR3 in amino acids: CASSYSLAGGIETQYF. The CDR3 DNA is TGTGCCAGCAGTTACTCCCTAGCGGGGGGCATCGAGACCCAGTACTTC.